What follows are 8 T cell receptor beta chains derived from one specimen sequenced in a study of control samples from healthy donors and cancer patients (dated by TCRdb to 2020 to 2021). Library generation was performed with the immunoSEQ multiplex PCR assay. As stored in TCRdb, this immuneACCESS dataset retains in-frame rearrangements with V and J assigned. A fraction of the clones does not appear; measured against another copy, unresolved V genes explain less than half of the discrepancy, and the remainder lacks a known reason. This sample gives 95,000 to 150,000 clones in total; about 90% of them show up just once. The top ten constitute around 2% of the sample. Sequenced sample: blood. The receptors shown here come from a man aged 18 to 29 in good health.

To note about this clone: The junction does not match germline at one end; this may be a read error. The chain links TRBV29-1 to TRBJ1-2; D call uncertain. This CDR3 is 11 amino acids long. CDR1 SQVTM and CDR2 ANQGSEA come from the germline V gene. This CDR3 is CSVEDQSTVGF. CDR3 in DNA: TGCAGCGTTGAAGATCAAAGCACGGTCGGGTTC.

The chain is built from TRBV9 and TRBJ2-6; 7 nucleotides match TRBD1. CDR3 size: 15 residues. The germline V gene has CDR1 SGDLS and CDR2 YYNGEE. V dropped 3 bases and J dropped 2; count of bases not matched to a gene: 2. The CDR3 bases are TGTGCCAGCAGCGGAGACAGGGCTGGGGCCAACGTCCTGACTTTC. Protein: CASSGDRAGANVLTF.

The V call is TRBV5-4, the J call TRBJ1-2, with TRBD1 matching 7 bases. The V segment lost 0 bases and the J segment 1 base; nucleotides outside the gene matches: 0. Germline CDR1 SGHNT, CDR2 YYREEE (reference sequence). The CDR3 has 14 residues. The CDR3 nucleotides are TGTGCCAGCAGCTTGGACAGGGGTAACTATGGCTACACCTTC. This codes for CASSLDRGNYGYTF.

V usage is TRBV7-2 and J usage is TRBJ2-6; a possible D gene is TRBD2 (5 bases). The CDR3 is 15 residues long. Trimming stripped 1 base from V and 7 bases from J, with 11 bases between. Germline V CDR1 and CDR2: SGHTA, FQGNSA. The CDR3 region is CASSLGWGVANVLTF. The CDR3 nucleotides are TGTGCCAGCAGCTTAGGATGGGGAGTAGCCAACGTCCTGACTTTC. Using reference TRBV7-2 and TRBJ2-6 for the parts outside the CDR3, the full variable domain is GAGVSQSPSNKVTEKGKDVELRCDPISGHTALYWYRQSLGQGLEFLIYFQGNSAPDKSGLPSDRFSAERTGGSVSTLTIQRTQQEDSAVYLCASSLGWGVANVLTFGAGSRLTVL.

CDR3 sequence: CASRWSRGNTEAFF. The CDR3 DNA reads TGTGCCAGCAGGTGGTCCAGGGGGAACACTGAAGCTTTCTTT. The chain joins TRBV3-1 (or the pseudogene TRBV3-2) to TRBJ1-1, with D possibly matching TRBD1 (6 bases). V was pared by 6 bases and J by 1 base, with 12 bases between. The CDR3 spans 14 residues. CDR1 is LGHDT and CDR2 is YNNKEL in the germline V gene (reference sequence).

The chain employs TRBV5-1 and TRBJ2-3; D is perhaps TRBD2 (6 bases). From germline, CDR1 is SGHRS and CDR2 YFSETQ. The ends were cut back, 0 bases at V and 4 bases at J, with 12 bases in the middle. The CDR3 consists of 15 residues. The CDR3 nucleotides are TGCGCCAGCAGCTTGGAACCGGGAGCCCCAGATACGCAGTATTTT. Protein sequence: CASSLEPGAPDTQYF.

The gene calls are TRBV28 and TRBJ2-7; 8 bases are a match to TRBD1. Germline lookup yields CDR1 MDHEN and CDR2 SYDVKM. J gave up 3 bases and V 10 bases, and 8 bases lay outside the gene matches. The CDR3 has 13 residues. In nucleotides, the CDR3 is TGTGCCACCGTCGGACAGGGCCGCTACGAGCAGTACTTC. Encoded protein: CATVGQGRYEQYF. The variable domain in full, completed from reference TRBV28 and TRBJ2-7, reads DVKVTQSSRYLVKRTGEKVFLECVQDMDHENMFWYRQDPGLGLRLIYFSYDVKMKEKGDIPEGYSVSREKKERFSLILESASTNQTSMYLCATVGQGRYEQYFGPGTRLTVT.

This chain uses TRBV27 with TRBJ2-4, with 9 nucleotides matching TRBD1. The junction had 8 bases not matched to a gene; V was cut back by 4 bases and J by 1 base. This CDR3 region has 17 residues. Germline-derived CDR1 and CDR2 are MNHEY and SMNVEV (reference sequence). The CDR3 sequence is CASSSRGQGIAKNIQYF. CDR3 sequence (DNA): TGTGCCAGCAGTTCACGAGGACAGGGGATTGCCAAAAACATTCAGTACTTC.